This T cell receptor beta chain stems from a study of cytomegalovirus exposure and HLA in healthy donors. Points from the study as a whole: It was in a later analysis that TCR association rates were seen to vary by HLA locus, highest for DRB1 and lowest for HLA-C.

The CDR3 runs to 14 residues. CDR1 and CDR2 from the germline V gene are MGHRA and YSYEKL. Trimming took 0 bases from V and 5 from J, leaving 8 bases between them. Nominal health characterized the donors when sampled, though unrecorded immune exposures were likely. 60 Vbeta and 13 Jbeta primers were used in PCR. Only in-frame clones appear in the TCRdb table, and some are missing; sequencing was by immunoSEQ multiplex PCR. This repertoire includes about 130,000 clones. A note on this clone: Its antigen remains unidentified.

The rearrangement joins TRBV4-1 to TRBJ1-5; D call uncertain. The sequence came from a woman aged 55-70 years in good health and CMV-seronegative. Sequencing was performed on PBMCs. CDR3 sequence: CASSQDMADQPQHF. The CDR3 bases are TGCGCCAGCAGCCAAGATATGGCAGATCAGCCCCAGCATTTT.